Shown below are 15 T cell receptor beta chains from a single sample sequenced in a study of Ad26.COV2.S vaccination and SARS-CoV-2 variants. Generated by immunoSEQ multiplex PCR, the TCRdb table keeps only in-frame clones and is missing some. The table includes 300,000 to 500,000 clones, 70% to 90% detected once. This sample's treatment: some 20 received Ad26.COV2.S at low or high dose, single or two shots; 5 received placebo; per-sample allocation not given. Sample collection was performed on day 63 after the first vaccine or placebo injection. The source material was peripheral blood, sampled in a trial of Ad26.COV2.S vaccine versus placebo. The source is a person between 18 and 65 years old who received the Ad26.COV2.S COVID-19 vaccine or a placebo.

The genes are TRBV5-1 and TRBJ2-1, with a possible D match to TRBD1 (6 bases). The length of the CDR3 is 15 residues. V lost 0 bases, J lost 0 bases, and 7 bases lay in between. CDR1 is SGHRS and CDR2 is YFSETQ in the germline V gene. DNA for the CDR3: TGCGCCAGCAGCTTGGCGACAGGCTCCTACAATGAGCAGTTCTTC. It specifies CASSLATGSYNEQFF.

J is TRBJ1-6 and V is TRBV7-9, with D uncertain. Germline CDR1 SEHNR, CDR2 FQNEAQ (reference sequence). This CDR3 contains 15 residues. Trimming stripped 5 bases from V and 7 bases from J, with 15 bases between. The CDR3 protein is CASSRFGGMNSPLHF. Written as DNA, the CDR3 is TGTGCCAGCAGCCGATTTGGAGGGATGAATTCACCCCTCCACTTT.

The chain carries TRBV18 and TRBJ2-5; D is possibly TRBD1 (5 bases). CDR1 is KGHSH, CDR2 LQKENI, per germline. The CDR3 loop spans 16 amino acids. Trimming removed 6 bases from V and 2 bases from J, with 19 bases in between. CDR3 protein: CASSLFATVLQETQYF. DNA of the CDR3: TGTGCCAGCTCTCTTTTCGCGACAGTATTACAAGAGACCCAGTACTTC.

The gene calls are TRBV6-2 or TRBV6-3 and TRBJ1-1, with D unclear. The germline V and J ends were trimmed by 0 bases and 1 base, with 6 bases remaining between them. Germline CDR1 and CDR2: MNHEY and SVGEGT. This CDR3 has 14 residues. In DNA, the CDR3 is TGTGCCAGCAGTTACTCGATCAGGAACACTGAAGCTTTCTTT. It codes for CASSYSIRNTEAFF.

The CDR3 sequence is CASSQGPGGGSRTYEQYF. CDR3 DNA: TGTGCCAGCAGCCAAGGGCCCGGAGGCGGTAGTAGAACCTACGAGCAGTACTTC. The chain joins TRBV3-1 (or the pseudogene TRBV3-2) to TRBJ2-7; D is possibly TRBD2 (5 bases). The CDR3 is 18 amino acids. V was pared by 1 base and J by 2 bases, with 21 bases between. In germline, CDR1 is LGHDT, CDR2 YNNKEL (reference sequence).

A single count supports this clone. This rearrangement joins TRBV5-4 to TRBJ1-2; D remains unclear. Germline CDR1 is SGHNT and CDR2 is YYREEE (reference sequence). V gave up 4 bases and J gave up 4 bases, with 11 bases separating them. The CDR3 has 13 amino acids. CDR3 protein: CASSPRYGYGYTF. CDR3 coding DNA: TGTGCCAGCAGCCCCAGGTATGGCTATGGCTACACCTTC.

The chain carries TRBV2 and TRBJ1-4; tentative D call: TRBD1 (6 bases). CDR1 SNHLY and CDR2 FYNNEI come from the germline V gene. This CDR3 region has 14 residues. V was cut by 6 bases and J by 6 bases, with 14 bases left in between. CDR3: CASRRTVLYEKLFF. DNA of the CDR3: TGTGCCAGCAGGCGGACAGTTCTTTATGAAAAACTGTTTTTT.

The chain has TRBV6-5 and TRBJ1-1, with no clear D. The germline V gene has CDR1 MNHEY and CDR2 SVGAGI. The CDR3 is 12 amino acids. Trimming took 5 bases from V and 7 from J, leaving 11 bases between them. CDR3 loop: CASSHPAYEAFF. The DNA for the CDR3 is TGTGCCAGCAGTCATCCGGCCTATGAAGCTTTCTTT.

The chain employs TRBV11-2 and TRBJ2-1; tentative D call: TRBD2 (6 bases). Trimming left V 6 bases short and J 4 bases short, with 19 bases between. The germline V gene encodes CDR1 SGHAT and CDR2 FQNNGV. This CDR3 is 16 amino acids long. The CDR3 loop is CASRLIRGRSYNEQFF. The CDR3, as DNA: TGTGCCAGCAGGTTAATCCGGGGGAGAAGTTACAATGAGCAGTTCTTC.

This clone occurred once. This rearrangement joins TRBV4-3 to TRBJ1-1, with D perhaps TRBD1 (5 bases). The CDR3 totals 17 residues. Germline V gene lookup returns CDR1 LGHNA and CDR2 YSLEER. V lost 0 bases to trimming and J lost 1 base, with 15 bases between them. The CDR3 region is CASSQDYGAGSNTEAFF. CDR3 nucleotides: TGCGCCAGCAGCCAAGATTACGGGGCAGGGTCGAACACTGAAGCTTTCTTT.

The V gene is TRBV7-9, the J gene TRBJ1-4; 7 positions match TRBD1. Germline-derived CDR1 and CDR2 are SEHNR and FQNEAQ (reference sequence). The CDR3 has 14 residues. Trimming took 5 bases from V and 8 from J; bases not matched to a gene: 8. The CDR3 bases are TGTGCCAGCAGCCAAGACAGGGAGGTGGAAAAACTGTTTTTT. It encodes CASSQDREVEKLFF.

The chain combines TRBV5-1 with TRBJ1-4, with D maybe TRBD1 (5 bases). The V end was cut by 4 bases, the J end by 6 bases, with 13 bases between. Germline CDR1 and CDR2: SGHRS and YFSETQ. CDR3 length: 14 amino acids. CDR3 in amino acids: CASSRGQGDEKLFF. The CDR3 DNA sequence: TGCGCCAGCAGCAGGGGCCAGGGTGATGAAAAACTGTTTTTT.

This rearrangement joins TRBV12-5 to TRBJ2-7; 8 bases match TRBD1. V dropped 0 bases and J dropped 4; count of bases not matched to a gene: 8. Germline V gene data show CDR1 as LGHNT and CDR2 as FRNRAP. This CDR3 comprises 16 residues. This CDR3 reads CASGLVVGTGPYEQYF. Here the CDR3 DNA reads TGTGCTAGTGGTTTGGTGGTCGGGACAGGTCCATACGAGCAGTACTTC.

The chain couples TRBV6-2 or TRBV6-3 to TRBJ2-1; no definite D call. Trimming took off 4 bases at V and 4 bases at J, with 8 bases between the two ends. Germline V gene sequence: CDR1 MNHEY, CDR2 SVGEGT. The CDR3 is 13 amino acids. The CDR3 loop is CASSSTQYNEQFF. CDR3 nucleotides: TGTGCCAGCAGTTCGACACAATACAATGAGCAGTTCTTC.

The chain links TRBV24-1 to TRBJ2-3; 10 bases fit TRBD1. Germline CDR1 and CDR2: KGHDR and SFDVKD. J lost 8 bases, V lost 4 bases, and 11 bases had no gene match. CDR3 size: 16 residues. The CDR3 sequence: CATSEPGQGPPLTQYF. The CDR3 bases are TGTGCCACCAGTGAACCGGGACAGGGGCCTCCTCTTACGCAGTATTTT.